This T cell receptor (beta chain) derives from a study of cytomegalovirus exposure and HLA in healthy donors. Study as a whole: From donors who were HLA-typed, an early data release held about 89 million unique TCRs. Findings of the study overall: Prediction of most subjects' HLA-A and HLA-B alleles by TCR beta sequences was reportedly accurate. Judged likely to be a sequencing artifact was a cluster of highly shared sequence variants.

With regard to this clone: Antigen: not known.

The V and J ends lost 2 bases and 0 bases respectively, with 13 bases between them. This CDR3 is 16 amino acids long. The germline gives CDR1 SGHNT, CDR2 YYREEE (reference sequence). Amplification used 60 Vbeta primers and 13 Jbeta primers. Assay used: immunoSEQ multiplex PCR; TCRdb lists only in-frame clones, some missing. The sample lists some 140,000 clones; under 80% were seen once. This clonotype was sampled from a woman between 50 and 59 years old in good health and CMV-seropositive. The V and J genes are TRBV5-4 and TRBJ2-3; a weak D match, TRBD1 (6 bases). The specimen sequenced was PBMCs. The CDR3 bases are TGTGCCAGCAGCTTATCAGGACAGCTTAGCACAGATACGCAGTATTTT. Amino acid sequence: CASSLSGQLSTDTQYF.